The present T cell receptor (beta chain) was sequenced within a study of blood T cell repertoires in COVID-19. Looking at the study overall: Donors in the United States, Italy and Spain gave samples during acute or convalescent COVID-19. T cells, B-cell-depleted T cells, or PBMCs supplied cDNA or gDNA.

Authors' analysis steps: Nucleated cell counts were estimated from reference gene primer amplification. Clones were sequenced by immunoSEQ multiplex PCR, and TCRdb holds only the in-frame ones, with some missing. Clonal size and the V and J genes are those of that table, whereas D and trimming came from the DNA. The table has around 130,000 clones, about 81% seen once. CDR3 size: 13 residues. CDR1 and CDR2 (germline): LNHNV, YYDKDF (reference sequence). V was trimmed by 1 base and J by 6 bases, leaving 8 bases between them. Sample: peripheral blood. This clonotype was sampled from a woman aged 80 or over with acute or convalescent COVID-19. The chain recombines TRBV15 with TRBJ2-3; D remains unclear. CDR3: CATSRGVGDTQYF. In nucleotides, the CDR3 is TGTGCCACCAGCAGAGGGGTCGGGGATACGCAGTATTTT. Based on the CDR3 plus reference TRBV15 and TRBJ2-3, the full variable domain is DAMVIQNPRYQVTQFGKPVTLSCSQTLNHNVMYWYQQKSSQAPKLLFHYYDKDFNNEADTPDNFQSRRPNTSFCFLDIRSPGLGDTAMYLCATSRGVGDTQYFGPGTRLTVL.